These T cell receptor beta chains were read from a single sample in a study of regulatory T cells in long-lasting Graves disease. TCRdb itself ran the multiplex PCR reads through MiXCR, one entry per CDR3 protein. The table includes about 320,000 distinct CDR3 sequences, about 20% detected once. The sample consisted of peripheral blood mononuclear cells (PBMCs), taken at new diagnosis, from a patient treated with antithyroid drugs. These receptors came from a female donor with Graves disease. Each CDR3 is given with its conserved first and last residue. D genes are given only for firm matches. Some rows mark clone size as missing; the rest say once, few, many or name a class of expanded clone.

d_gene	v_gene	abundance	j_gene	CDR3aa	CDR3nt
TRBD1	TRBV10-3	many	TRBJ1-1	CAISPTGAGSEAFF	TGTGCCATCAGTCCTACAGGGGCAGGCTCTGAAGCTTTCTTT
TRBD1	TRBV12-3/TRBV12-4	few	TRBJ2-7	CASSPPGTGWSYEQYF	TGTGCCAGCAGTCCTCCAGGGACAGGGTGGTCCTACGAGCAGTACTTC
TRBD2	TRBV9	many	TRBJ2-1	CASSTKGLAPEQFF	TGTGCCAGCAGCACGAAGGGACTAGCGCCCGAGCAGTTCTTC
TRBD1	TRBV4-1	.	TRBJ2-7	CASSNLPGQGAYEQYF	TGCGCCAGCAGCAATCTTCCGGGACAGGGGGCCTACGAGCAGTACTTC
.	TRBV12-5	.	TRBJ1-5	CASGSKGGSNQPQHF	TGTGCTAGTGGTTCCAAAGGCGGTAGCAATCAGCCCCAGCATTTT
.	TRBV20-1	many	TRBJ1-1	CSARIGPTEAFF	TGCAGTGCTAGAATCGGTCCCACTGAAGCTTTCTTT
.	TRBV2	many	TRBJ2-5	CASSEAVRAHQETQYF	TGTGCCAGCAGTGAAGCGGTGCGAGCCCACCAAGAGACCCAGTACTTC
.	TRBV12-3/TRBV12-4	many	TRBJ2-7	CASKDGRSSYEQYF	TGTGCCAGCAAGGATGGGAGGAGCTCCTACGAGCAGTACTTC
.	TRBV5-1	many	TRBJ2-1	CASSSQVGNEQFF	TGCGCCAGCAGCTCCCAGGTGGGCAATGAGCAGTTCTTC
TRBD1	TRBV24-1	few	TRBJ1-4	CATSDGPGQGNEKLFF	TGTGCCACCAGTGATGGGCCGGGACAGGGGAATGAAAAACTGTTTTTT
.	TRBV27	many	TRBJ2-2	CASSFGDGTGELFF	TGTGCCAGCAGTTTTGGGGATGGCACCGGGGAGCTGTTTTTT
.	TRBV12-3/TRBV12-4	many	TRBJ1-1	CASSRRLTVRAFF	TGTGCCAGCAGTCGACGATTGACAGTGAGAGCTTTCTTT
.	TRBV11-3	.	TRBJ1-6	CASSGAARYNSPLHF	TGTGCCAGCAGCGGGGCAGCCAGATATAATTCACCCCTCCACTTT
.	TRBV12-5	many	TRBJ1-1	CASGLVPKPVSNTEAFF	TGTGCTAGTGGTTTGGTACCGAAGCCGGTCTCGAACACTGAAGCTTTCTTT
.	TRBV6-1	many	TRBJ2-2	CASTSRGGVDGELFF	TGTGCCAGCACCAGTCGAGGGGGTGTTGACGGGGAGCTGTTTTTT
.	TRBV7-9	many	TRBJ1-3	CASSPVLVDTIYF	TGTGCCAGCAGTCCCGTCCTGGTGGACACCATATATTTT
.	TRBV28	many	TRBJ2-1	CASTTRVGNEQFF	TGTGCCAGCACGACTCGGGTGGGCAATGAGCAGTTCTTC
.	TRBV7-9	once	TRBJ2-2	CASSFRQNTGELFF	TGTGCCAGCAGCTTTCGACAAAACACCGGGGAGCTGTTTTTT
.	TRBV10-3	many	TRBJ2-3	CAIRVTSEDTQYF	TGTGCCATCAGGGTGACATCGGAGGATACGCAGTATTTT
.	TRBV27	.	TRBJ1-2	CASATLGGRSYTF	TGTGCCAGCGCAACCTTAGGGGGGCGCAGCTACACCTTC
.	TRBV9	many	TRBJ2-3	CASSSSPPGSSTDTQYF	TGTGCCAGCAGCTCTAGCCCCCCGGGGAGCAGCACAGATACGCAGTATTTT
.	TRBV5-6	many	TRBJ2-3	CASSLAIRLVSAETPTDTQYF	TGTGCCAGCAGCTTGGCCATTCGGCTAGTTAGCGCAGAGACTCCAACAGATACGCAGTATTTT
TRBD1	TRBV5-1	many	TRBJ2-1	CASSLQGQLNEQFF	TGCGCCAGCAGCCTCCAGGGACAGCTCAATGAGCAGTTCTTC
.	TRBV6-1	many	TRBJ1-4	CASSEGLDEKLFF	TGTGCCAGCAGTGAGGGGCTGGATGAAAAACTGTTTTTT
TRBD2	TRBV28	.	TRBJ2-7	CASSLGTSGSWSHEQYF	TGTGCCAGCAGTTTGGGGACTAGCGGGAGTTGGTCCCACGAGCAGTACTTC
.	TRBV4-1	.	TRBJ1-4	CASSQVGSKQPEKLFF	TGCGCCAGCAGCCAAGTCGGTAGTAAACAGCCCGAAAAACTGTTTTTT
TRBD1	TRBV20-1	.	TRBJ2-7	CSASDRPYEQYF	TGCAGTGCGTCGGACAGGCCCTACGAGCAGTACTTC
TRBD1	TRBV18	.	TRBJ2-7	CASSPPDRESHEQYF	TGTGCCAGCTCACCACCGGACAGGGAATCCCACGAGCAGTACTTC
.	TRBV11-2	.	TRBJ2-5	CASSTEETQYF	TGTGCCAGCAGCACCGAAGAGACCCAGTACTTC
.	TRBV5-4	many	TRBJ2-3	CASAPRGSLGTDTQYF	TGTGCCAGCGCCCCTCGTGGCAGCTTGGGGACAGATACGCAGTATTTT
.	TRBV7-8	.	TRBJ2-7	CASSQEAGTEQYF	TGCGCCAGCAGCCAAGAAGCAGGTACCGAGCAGTACTTC
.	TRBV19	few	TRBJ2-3	CASRRLAGDTQYF	TGTGCCAGTAGACGCCTAGCTGGAGATACGCAGTATTTT
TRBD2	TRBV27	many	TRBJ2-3	CASSSPLAGGRADTQYF	TGTGCCAGCAGTTCCCCCCTGGCGGGAGGGAGGGCAGATACGCAGTATTTT
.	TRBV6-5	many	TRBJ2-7	CASSYSARLGREQYF	TGTGCCAGCAGTTATTCGGCCAGATTAGGGCGGGAGCAGTACTTC
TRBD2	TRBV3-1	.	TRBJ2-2	CASSPVAGAAGELFF	TGTGCCAGCAGTCCGGTAGCGGGAGCGGCCGGGGAGCTGTTTTTT
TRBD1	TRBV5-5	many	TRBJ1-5	CARPLDRGGQPQHF	TGTGCCAGGCCCCTCGACAGGGGAGGTCAGCCCCAGCATTTT
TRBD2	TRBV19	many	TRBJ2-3	CASSDREADTQYF	TGTGCCAGTAGCGACCGGGAGGCAGATACGCAGTATTTT
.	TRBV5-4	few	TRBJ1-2	CASSPAGSWYGYTF	TGTGCCAGCAGCCCCGCGGGTTCTTGGTATGGCTACACCTTC
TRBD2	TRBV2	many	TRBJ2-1	CASSNGLAGQYNEQFF	TGTGCCAGCAGCAATGGACTAGCGGGACAGTACAATGAGCAGTTCTTC
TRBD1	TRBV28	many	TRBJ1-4	CASSGNDRDRAATNEKLFF	TGTGCCAGCAGTGGAAACGACCGGGACAGGGCTGCAACTAATGAAAAACTGTTTTTT
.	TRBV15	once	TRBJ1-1	CATSWTRDSEAFF	TGTGCCACCAGCTGGACGCGGGACTCTGAAGCTTTCTTT
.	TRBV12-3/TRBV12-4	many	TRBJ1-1	CASGSTNTEAFF	TGTGCCAGCGGTTCAACCAACACTGAAGCTTTCTTT
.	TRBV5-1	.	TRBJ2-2	CASSRNPGSNTGELLF	TGCGCCAGCAGCCGGAACCCCGGATCCAACACCGGGGAGCTGCTTTTT
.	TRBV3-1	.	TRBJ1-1	CASSQRGTTEAFF	TGTGCCAGCAGCCAACGGGGGACGACTGAAGCTTTCTTT
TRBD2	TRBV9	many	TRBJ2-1	CASSVQRERYNEQFF	TGTGCCAGCAGCGTTCAGCGGGAGCGGTACAATGAGCAGTTCTTC
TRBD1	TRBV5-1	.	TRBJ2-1	CASSLGTGQGYNEQFF	TGCGCCAGCAGCTTAGGAACGGGACAGGGCTACAATGAGCAGTTCTTC
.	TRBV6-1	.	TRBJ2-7	CASNTGTGRGARYF	TGTGCCAGCAATACCGGGACAGGACGGGGGGCGAGGTACTTC
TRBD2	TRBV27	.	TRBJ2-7	CASSNYGLAGDEQYF	TGTGCCAGCAGCAACTACGGACTAGCGGGAGACGAGCAGTACTTC
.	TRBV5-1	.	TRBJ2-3	CASSLDTVTDTQYF	TGCGCCAGCAGCTTGGACACGGTCACAGATACGCAGTATTTT
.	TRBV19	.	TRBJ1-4	CASRSETRGSSEKLFF	TGTGCCAGCCGCTCTGAGACACGAGGGAGCAGTGAAAAACTGTTTTTT
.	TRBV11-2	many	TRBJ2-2	CASPRGRSNTEELFF	TGTGCCAGCCCCCGGGGCAGATCGAACACCGAGGAGCTGTTTTTT
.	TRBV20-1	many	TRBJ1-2	CSARADGGDYGYTF	TGCAGTGCTAGAGCCGACGGAGGGGACTATGGCTACACCTTC
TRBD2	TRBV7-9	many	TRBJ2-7	CASSPMGASPGGPAYEQYF	TGTGCCAGCAGCCCCATGGGGGCGTCGCCGGGAGGGCCTGCCTACGAGCAGTACTTC